The 8 T cell receptor beta chains given below trace back to one sample, sequenced in a study of early T cells in non-severe SARS-CoV-2 infection. Each CDR3 protein is one row after TCRdb ran MiXCR on the 5' RACE reads. The sample carries 45,000 to 70,000 distinct CDR3 sequences, about 7.7% recorded once. Sequencing used whole blood, obtained at baseline. The receptors originated from an adult who was a healthcare worker with PCR-confirmed SARS-CoV-2 infection or an uninfected control (not recorded which).

The sample holds a few counts of this clonotype. The chain links TRBV7-2 to TRBJ2-3, with TRBD2 as a possible D gene (6 bases). The length of the CDR3 is 15 residues. Per the germline V gene, CDR1 is SGHTA and CDR2 is FQGNSA. V lost 4 bases and J lost 3, with 14 bases in between. The CDR3 here is CASSSRRERTDTQYF. For the CDR3, the DNA is TGTGCCAGCAGCTCGAGGCGGGAACGTACAGATACGCAGTATTTT. The full variable domain, with the rest looked up from reference TRBV7-2 and TRBJ2-3, is GAGVSQSPSNKVTEKGKDVELRCDPISGHTALYWYRQSLGQGLEFLIYFQGNSAPDKSGLPSDRFSAERTGGSVSTLTIQRTQQEDSAVYLCASSSRRERTDTQYFGPGTRLTVL.

This clonotype was found many times. The genes are TRBV10-3 and TRBJ2-3; 7 positions agree with TRBD2. The CDR3 is 22 amino acids. Germline-derived CDR1 and CDR2 are ENHRY and SYGVKD. J gave up 3 bases and V 4 bases, and 28 bases lay outside the gene matches. CDR3 residues: CAISVSWDWQLKPAGVTDTQYF. The CDR3 DNA sequence: TGTGCCATCAGTGTTTCGTGGGATTGGCAATTAAAACCTGCGGGAGTTACAGATACGCAGTATTTT.

This clonotype turned up a few times. CDR3 DNA sequence: TGTGCCAGCAGCCACGGACAGGGGACGGGTCAGCCCCAGCATTTT. Amino acids: CASSHGQGTGQPQHF. V and J are TRBV3-1 and TRBJ1-5, with 9 bases that match TRBD1. The CDR3 has 15 residues. The V segment lost 3 bases and the J segment 6 bases; nucleotides outside the gene matches: 6. Germline V CDR1 and CDR2: LGHDT, YNNKEL (reference sequence).

This clonotype was detected many times. V gene TRBV29-1 combines with J gene TRBJ2-5; 8 bases fit TRBD1. CDR1 SQVTM and CDR2 ANQGSEA come from the germline V gene. The length of the CDR3 is 14 residues. Trimming took 6 bases from V and 1 from J; bases not matched to a gene: 7. CDR3 sequence: CSVSDRGPQETQYF. The CDR3 bases are TGCAGCGTGAGTGACAGGGGACCCCAAGAGACCCAGTACTTC.

The chain is built from TRBV3-1 and TRBJ2-1; D possibly corresponds to TRBD2 (5 bases). CDR1 LGHDT and CDR2 YNNKEL come from the germline V gene (reference sequence). The CDR3 consists of 15 residues. Trimming removed 1 base from V and 5 bases from J, with 12 bases in between. CDR3 nucleotide sequence: TGTGCCAGCAGCCAAGCTGGACTCGTCCACAATGAGCAGTTCTTC. It codes for CASSQAGLVHNEQFF.

The CDR3 DNA sequence: TGTGCCAGCAGCTTACCCGGGACACTCCACGAGCAGTACTTC. Translating gives CASSLPGTLHEQYF. The chain carries TRBV7-9 and TRBJ2-7; possibly TRBD1 for D (6 bases). Trimming cost V 2 bases and J 5 bases, with 13 bases left between them. This CDR3 comprises 14 residues. Per the germline V gene, CDR1 is SEHNR and CDR2 is FQNEAQ (reference sequence).

J is TRBJ2-5 and V is TRBV12-3 or TRBV12-4; D gene ambiguous. Between the trimmed V and J ends, which lost 5 bases and 3 bases, there was a span of 7 bases. The CDR3 is 12 residues long. In DNA, the CDR3 is TGTGCCAGCAGTCGCGGAGAAGAGACCCAGTACTTC. Translating it yields CASSRGEETQYF.

The V gene is TRBV19, the J gene TRBJ2-1, with D perhaps matching TRBD1 or TRBD2 (6 bases each). Germline lookup yields CDR1 LNHDA and CDR2 SQIVND (reference sequence). The CDR3 length is 15 residues. Between the trimmed V and J ends, which lost 5 bases and 8 bases, there was a span of 19 bases. Here the CDR3 reads CASSAPRGRLYEQFF. Here the CDR3 DNA reads TGTGCCAGTAGTGCCCCCCGGGGGCGTCTGTATGAGCAGTTCTTC.